This T cell receptor beta chain derives from a study of shared clonotypes between healthy human individuals. For the study at large: Researchers assigned three CD4 naive, three CD4 memory, two CD8 naive and one CD8 memory plate to each donor.

The assay ran at deep level. Generated by immunoSEQ multiplex PCR, the TCRdb table keeps only in-frame clones and is missing some. The profile covers approximately 2,200,000 clones, with 90% to 95% appearing a single time and 1.5% to 2% taken by the ten largest. About this clone: Its specificity is unknown.

V lost 5 bases, J lost 4 bases, and 9 bases stayed unmatched. Germline V gene data show CDR1 as SSHAT and CDR2 as FNYEAQ (reference sequence). This CDR3 spans 15 amino acids. General study findings and limits: The generation probabilities recorded for non-shared clonotypes fell below those of clonotypes shared by all four donors. Between several donors, naive CD4 clonotypes were shared at a level of about 5%.

The naive CD8 population came from CD45RO-negative cells selected for CCR7, without terminally differentiated effector memory CD45RA+ cells. The V and J genes are TRBV7-7 and TRBJ2-5, with TRBD2 matching over 8 bases. This receptor was identified in a man aged 18 to 30 in good health. Some clones in this sample may be carry-over from other donors' samples. Sequencing was performed on naive CD8+ T cells from PBMCs. The CDR3 region is CASSRNGREGETQYF. Here the CDR3 DNA reads TGTGCCAGCAGCCGCAACGGACGGGAGGGAGAGACCCAGTACTTC.